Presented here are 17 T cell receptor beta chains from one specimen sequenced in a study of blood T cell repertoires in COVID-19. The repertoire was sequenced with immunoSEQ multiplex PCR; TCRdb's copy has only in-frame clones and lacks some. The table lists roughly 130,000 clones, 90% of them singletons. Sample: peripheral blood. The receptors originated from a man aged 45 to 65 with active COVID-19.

CDR3 sequence (DNA): TGTGCCAGCAGCGAACCTTGGGGCGGGAGAGCGGTTGAGCAGTTCTTC. Amino acid sequence: CASSEPWGGRAVEQFF. The V gene is TRBV7-8, the J gene TRBJ2-1, with 7 bases identical to TRBD2. The CDR3 contains 16 residues. V shed 5 bases, J shed 9 bases, and the junction held 16 bases outside the gene matches. CDR1 SGHVS and CDR2 FQNEAQ come from the germline V gene.

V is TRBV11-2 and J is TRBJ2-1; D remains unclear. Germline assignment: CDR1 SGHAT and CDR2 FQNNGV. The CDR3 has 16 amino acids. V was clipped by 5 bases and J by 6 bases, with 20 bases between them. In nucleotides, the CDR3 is TGTGCCAGCAGCGCAGACTCGTACGCAAGGTTCAATGAGCAGTTCTTC. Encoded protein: CASSADSYARFNEQFF.

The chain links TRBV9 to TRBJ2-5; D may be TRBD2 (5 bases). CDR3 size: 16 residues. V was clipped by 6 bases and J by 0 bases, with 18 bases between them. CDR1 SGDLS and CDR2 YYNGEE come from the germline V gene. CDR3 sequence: CASTRTEGTYQETQYF. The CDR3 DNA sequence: TGTGCCAGCACACGGACTGAGGGAACGTACCAAGAGACCCAGTACTTC. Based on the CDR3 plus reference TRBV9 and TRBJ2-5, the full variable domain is DSGVTQTPKHLITATGQRVTLRCSPRSGDLSVYWYQQSLDQGLQFLIQYYNGEERAKGNILERFSAQQFPDLHSELNLSSLELGDSALYFCASTRTEGTYQETQYFGPGTRLLVL.

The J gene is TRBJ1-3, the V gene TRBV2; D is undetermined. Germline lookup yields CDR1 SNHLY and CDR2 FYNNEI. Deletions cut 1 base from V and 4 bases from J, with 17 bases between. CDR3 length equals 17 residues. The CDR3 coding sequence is TGTGCCAGCAGTGAAGGGCCCCGGGGAGATTCCGGAAACACCATATATTTT. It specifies CASSEGPRGDSGNTIYF.

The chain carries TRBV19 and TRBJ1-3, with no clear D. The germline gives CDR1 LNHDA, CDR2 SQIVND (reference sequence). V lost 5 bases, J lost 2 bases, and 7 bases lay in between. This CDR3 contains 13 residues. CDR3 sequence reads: CASSRTAGNTIYF. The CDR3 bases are TGTGCCAGTAGTCGAACGGCTGGAAACACCATATATTTT.

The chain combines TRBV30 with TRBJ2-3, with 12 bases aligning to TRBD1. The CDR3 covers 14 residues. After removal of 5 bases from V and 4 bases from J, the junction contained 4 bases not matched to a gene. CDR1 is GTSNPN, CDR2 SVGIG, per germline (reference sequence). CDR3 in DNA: TGTGCCTGGGAAGGGACAGGGGGCGCAGATACGCAGTATTTT. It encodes CAWEGTGGADTQYF.

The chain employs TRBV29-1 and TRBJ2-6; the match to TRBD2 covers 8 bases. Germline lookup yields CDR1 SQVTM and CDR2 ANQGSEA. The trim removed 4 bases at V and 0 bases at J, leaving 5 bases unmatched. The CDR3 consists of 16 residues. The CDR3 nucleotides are TGCAGCGTTGCGGGGGGGGCGATCTCTGGGGCCAACGTCCTGACTTTC. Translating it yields CSVAGGAISGANVLTF.

As DNA, the CDR3 is TGTGCCAGCAGTGGACAGGGAGCGAATAATTCACCCCTCCACTTT. Protein sequence: CASSGQGANNSPLHF. V and J are TRBV2 and TRBJ1-6; 7 positions agree with TRBD1. J lost 5 bases, V lost 4 bases, and 5 bases had no gene match. The V gene's germline CDR1 is SNHLY and CDR2 FYNNEI. The length of the CDR3 is 15 residues.

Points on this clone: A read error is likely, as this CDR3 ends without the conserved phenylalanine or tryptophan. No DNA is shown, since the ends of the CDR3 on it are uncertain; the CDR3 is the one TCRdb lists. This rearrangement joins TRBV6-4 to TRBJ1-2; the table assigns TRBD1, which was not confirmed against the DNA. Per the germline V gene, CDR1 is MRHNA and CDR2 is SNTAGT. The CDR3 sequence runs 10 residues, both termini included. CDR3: CASSTTGPLN.

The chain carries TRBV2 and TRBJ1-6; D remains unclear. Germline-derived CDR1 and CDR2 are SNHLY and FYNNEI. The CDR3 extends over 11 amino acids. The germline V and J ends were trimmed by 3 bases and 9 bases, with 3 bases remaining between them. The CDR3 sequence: CASSDSSPLHF. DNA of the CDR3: TGTGCCAGCAGTGACAGTTCACCCCTCCACTTT.

The DNA for the CDR3 is TGTGCCAGCTCTCAAGTCGGACAGGGCGACGCTGAAGCTTTCTTT. Translating gives CASSQVGQGDAEAFF. J is TRBJ1-1 and V is TRBV18; 8 positions agree with TRBD1. CDR1 and CDR2 (germline): KGHSH, LQKENI. The trim removed 6 bases at V and 6 bases at J, leaving 12 bases unmatched. The CDR3 spans 15 residues.

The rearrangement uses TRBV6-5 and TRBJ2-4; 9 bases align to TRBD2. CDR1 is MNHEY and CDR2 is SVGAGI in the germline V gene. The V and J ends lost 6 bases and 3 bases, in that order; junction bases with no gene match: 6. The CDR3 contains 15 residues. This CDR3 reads CASRVAGVGKNIQYF. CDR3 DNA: TGTGCCAGCAGAGTAGCGGGAGTAGGCAAAAACATTCAGTACTTC.

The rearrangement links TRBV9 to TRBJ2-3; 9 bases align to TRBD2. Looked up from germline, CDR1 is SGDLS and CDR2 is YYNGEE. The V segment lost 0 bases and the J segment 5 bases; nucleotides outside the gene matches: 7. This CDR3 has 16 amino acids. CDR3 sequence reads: CASSVELAGMGDTQYF. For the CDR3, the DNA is TGTGCCAGCAGCGTAGAGCTAGCGGGGATGGGAGATACGCAGTATTTT.

CDR3 sequence (DNA): TGTGCCAGCAGCCTAAACCCTACTAGCGGATCCTACGAGCAGTACGTC. Translation gives CASSLNPTSGSYEQYV. The rearrangement uses TRBV2 and TRBJ2-7, with TRBD2 matching 8 bases. This CDR3 has 16 amino acids. Germline loops: CDR1 SNHLY, CDR2 FYNNEI. Trimming took 6 bases from V and 1 from J; bases not matched to a gene: 11.

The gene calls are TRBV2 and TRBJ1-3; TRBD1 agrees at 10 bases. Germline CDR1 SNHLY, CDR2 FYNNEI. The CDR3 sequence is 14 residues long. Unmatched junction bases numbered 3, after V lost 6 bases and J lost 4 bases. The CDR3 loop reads CASRTGGSGNTIYF. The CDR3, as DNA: TGTGCCAGCAGGACAGGGGGCTCCGGAAACACCATATATTTT.

CDR3 sequence: CASSEIGVGNQPQHF. In DNA, the CDR3 is TGTGCCAGCAGTGAAATCGGGGTCGGCAATCAGCCCCAGCATTTT. V is TRBV2 and J is TRBJ1-5; no reliable D call. The CDR3 is made up of 15 amino acids. Germline V gives CDR1 SNHLY, CDR2 FYNNEI. V lost 2 bases and J 2 bases, leaving 10 bases between the germline ends.

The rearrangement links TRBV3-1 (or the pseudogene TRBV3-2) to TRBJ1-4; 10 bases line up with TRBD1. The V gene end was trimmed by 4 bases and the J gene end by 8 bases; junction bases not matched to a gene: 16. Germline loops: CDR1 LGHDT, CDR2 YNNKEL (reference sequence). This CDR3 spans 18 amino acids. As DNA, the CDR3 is TGTGCCAGCAGCCGATTCGTTCGTATGGGGACAGGGGTAGAAAAACTGTTTTTT. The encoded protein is CASSRFVRMGTGVEKLFF.